This T cell receptor beta chain appears in the sequencing data of a study of a mutant IDH1 vaccine in newly diagnosed glioma. Across the study: Vaccination followed radiotherapy alone by 4-6 weeks, or accompanied temozolomide cycles. Treated patients, averaging 40.4 years, were around 60% male and approximately 38% female. Former treatment meant radiotherapy, temozolomide, or both; the majority had gotten both.

Generated by immunoSEQ multiplex PCR, the TCRdb table keeps only in-frame clones and is missing some. This table holds roughly 40,000 clones, approximately 90% found once. Time point noted: week 23, last vaccination. Every single dose of the vaccine, 300 ug of mutant IDH1 20-mer peptide, came with topical imiquimod. This clone was counted a single time. Antigen: not known. Germline lookup yields CDR1 KGHSH and CDR2 LQKENI. The CDR3 loop spans 15 amino acids. The V and J ends lost 3 bases and 4 bases, in that order; junction bases with no gene match: 8. The TCR sequence derives from a man aged 45-65 years with glioma. The specimen comprised PBMCs, sampled from a glioma patient whose treatment included an IDH1 peptide vaccine. V gene TRBV18 combines with J gene TRBJ2-5; 7 bases map to TRBD2. CDR3 sequence reads: CASSPGGGGAETQYF. The CDR3 DNA follows: TGTGCCAGCTCACCGGGCGGGGGAGGTGCAGAGACCCAGTACTTC. Using reference TRBV18 and TRBJ2-5 for the parts outside the CDR3, the full variable domain is NAGVMQNPRHLVRRRGQEARLRCSPMKGHSHVYWYRQLPEEGLKFMVYLQKENIIDESGMPKERFSAEFPKEGPSILRIQQVVRGDSAAYFCASSPGGGGAETQYFGPGTRLLVL.